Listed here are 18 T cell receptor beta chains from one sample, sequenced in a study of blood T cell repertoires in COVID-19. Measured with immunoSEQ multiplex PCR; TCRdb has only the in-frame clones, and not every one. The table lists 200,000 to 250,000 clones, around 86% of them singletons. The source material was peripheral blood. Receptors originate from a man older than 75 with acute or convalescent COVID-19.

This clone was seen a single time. The chain's CDR3 is CASSGDSYEQYV. For the CDR3, the DNA is TGCGCCAGCAGCGGGGACTCCTACGAGCAGTACGTC. The V call is TRBV10-2, the J call TRBJ2-7; TRBD2 is a possible D gene (5 bases). CDR3 length: 12 residues. In germline, CDR1 is WSHSY, CDR2 SAAADI. V was cut by 6 bases and J by 0 bases, with 6 bases left in between.

CDR3 sequence: CASSRGRDYEQYF. As DNA, the CDR3 is TGTGCCAGCTCAAGGGGGAGGGATTACGAGCAGTACTTC. The chain combines TRBV27 with TRBJ2-7, with D possibly matching TRBD2 (7 bases). The CDR3 consists of 13 residues. V was shortened by 8 bases and J by 4 bases, with 15 bases between the two germline ends. Germline loops: CDR1 MNHEY, CDR2 SMNVEV (reference sequence).

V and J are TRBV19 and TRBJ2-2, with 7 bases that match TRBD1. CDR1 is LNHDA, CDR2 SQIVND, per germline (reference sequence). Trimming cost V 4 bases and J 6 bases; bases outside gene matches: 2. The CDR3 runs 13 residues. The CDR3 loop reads CASSTQGSGELFF. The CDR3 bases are TGTGCCAGTAGTACACAGGGGTCCGGGGAGCTGTTTTTT.

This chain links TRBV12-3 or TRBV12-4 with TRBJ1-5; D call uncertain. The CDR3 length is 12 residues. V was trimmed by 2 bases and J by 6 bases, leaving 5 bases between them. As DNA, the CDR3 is TGTGCCAGCAGTTTACCAGGTCAGCCCCAGCATTTT. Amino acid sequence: CASSLPGQPQHF.

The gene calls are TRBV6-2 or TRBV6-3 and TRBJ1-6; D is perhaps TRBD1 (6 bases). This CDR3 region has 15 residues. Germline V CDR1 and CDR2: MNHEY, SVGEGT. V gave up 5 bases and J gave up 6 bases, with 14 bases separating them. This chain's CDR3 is CASSPVDSSNSPLHF. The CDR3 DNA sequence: TGTGCCAGCAGTCCGGTGGACAGTAGTAATTCACCCCTCCACTTT.

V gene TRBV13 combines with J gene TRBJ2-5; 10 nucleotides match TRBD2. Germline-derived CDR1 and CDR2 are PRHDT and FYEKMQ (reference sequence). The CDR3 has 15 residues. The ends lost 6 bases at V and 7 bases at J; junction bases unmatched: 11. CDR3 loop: CASSPSGRASGTQYF. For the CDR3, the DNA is TGTGCCAGCAGTCCAAGCGGGAGGGCTTCAGGGACCCAGTACTTC. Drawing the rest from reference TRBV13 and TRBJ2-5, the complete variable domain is AAGVIQSPRHLIKEKRETATLKCYPIPRHDTVYWYQQGPGQDPQFLISFYEKMQSDKGSIPDRFSAQQFSDYHSELNMSSLELGDSALYFCASSPSGRASGTQYFGPGTRLLVL.

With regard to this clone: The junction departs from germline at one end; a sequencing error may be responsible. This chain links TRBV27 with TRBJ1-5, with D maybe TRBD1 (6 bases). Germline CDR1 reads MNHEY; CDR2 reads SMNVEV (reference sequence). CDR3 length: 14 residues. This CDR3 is CASSPQDSKQPQHF. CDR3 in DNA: TGTGCCAGCAGTCCACAGGACAGCAAGCAGCCCCAGCATTTT.

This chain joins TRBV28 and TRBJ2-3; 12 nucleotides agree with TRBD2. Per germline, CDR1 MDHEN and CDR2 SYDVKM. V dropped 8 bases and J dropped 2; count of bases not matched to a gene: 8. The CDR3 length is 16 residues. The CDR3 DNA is TGTGCCAGCCATCCCCTAGCGGGAGGGGTCACAGATACGCAGTATTTT. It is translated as CASHPLAGGVTDTQYF. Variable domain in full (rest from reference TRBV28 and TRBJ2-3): DVKVTQSSRYLVKRTGEKVFLECVQDMDHENMFWYRQDPGLGLRLIYFSYDVKMKEKGDIPEGYSVSREKKERFSLILESASTNQTSMYLCASHPLAGGVTDTQYFGPGTRLTVL.

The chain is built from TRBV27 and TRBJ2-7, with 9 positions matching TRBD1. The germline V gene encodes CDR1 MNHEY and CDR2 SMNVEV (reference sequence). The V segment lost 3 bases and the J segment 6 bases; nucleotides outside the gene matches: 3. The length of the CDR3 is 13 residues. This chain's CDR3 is CASSLHRGPEQYV. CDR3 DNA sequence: TGTGCCAGCAGTTTGCACAGGGGGCCCGAGCAGTACGTC.

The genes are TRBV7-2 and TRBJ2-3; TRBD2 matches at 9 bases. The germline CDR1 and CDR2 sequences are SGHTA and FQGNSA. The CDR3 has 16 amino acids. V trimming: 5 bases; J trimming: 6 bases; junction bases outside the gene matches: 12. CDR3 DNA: TGTGCCAGCAGCCAGTCGCGGGGCGGGAGGGCGGATACGCAGTATTTT. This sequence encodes CASSQSRGGRADTQYF.

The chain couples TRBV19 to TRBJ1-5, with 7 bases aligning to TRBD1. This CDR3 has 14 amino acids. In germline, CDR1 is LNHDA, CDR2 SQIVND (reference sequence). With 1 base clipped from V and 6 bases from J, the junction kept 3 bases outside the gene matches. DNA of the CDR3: TGTGCCAGTAGTATAGGGGACAGAGGTCAGCCCCAGCATTTT. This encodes CASSIGDRGQPQHF.

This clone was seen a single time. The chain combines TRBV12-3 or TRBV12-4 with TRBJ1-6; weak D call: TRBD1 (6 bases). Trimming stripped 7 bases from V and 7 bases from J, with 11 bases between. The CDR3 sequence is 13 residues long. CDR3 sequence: CASNSRGNSPLHF. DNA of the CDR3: TGTGCCAGCAATTCAAGGGGGAATTCACCCCTCCACTTT.

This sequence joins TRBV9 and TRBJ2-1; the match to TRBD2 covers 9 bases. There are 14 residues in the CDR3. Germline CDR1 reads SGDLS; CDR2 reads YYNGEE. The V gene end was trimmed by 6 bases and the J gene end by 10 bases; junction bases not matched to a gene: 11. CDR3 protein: CASTGQLAGSEQFF. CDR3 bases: TGTGCCAGCACCGGGCAGCTAGCGGGATCCGAGCAGTTCTTC.

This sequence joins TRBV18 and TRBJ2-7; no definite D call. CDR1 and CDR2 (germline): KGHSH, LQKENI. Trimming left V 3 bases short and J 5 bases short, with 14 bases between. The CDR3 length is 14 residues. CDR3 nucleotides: TGTGCCAGCTCACCCAGAGGCCGACCCCACGAGCAGTACTTC. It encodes CASSPRGRPHEQYF.

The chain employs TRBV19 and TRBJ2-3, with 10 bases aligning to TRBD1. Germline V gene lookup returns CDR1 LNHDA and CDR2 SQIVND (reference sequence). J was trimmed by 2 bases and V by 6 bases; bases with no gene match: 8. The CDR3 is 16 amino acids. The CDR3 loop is CASSETGGSVTDTQYF. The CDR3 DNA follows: TGTGCCAGTAGCGAGACAGGGGGCTCCGTCACAGATACGCAGTATTTT.

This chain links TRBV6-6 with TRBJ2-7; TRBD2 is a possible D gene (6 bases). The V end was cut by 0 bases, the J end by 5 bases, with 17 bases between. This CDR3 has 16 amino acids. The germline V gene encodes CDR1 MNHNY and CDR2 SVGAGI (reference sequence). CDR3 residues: CASSYSPGRPSDEQYF. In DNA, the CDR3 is TGTGCCAGCAGTTACTCGCCTGGGAGGCCCTCGGACGAGCAGTACTTC.

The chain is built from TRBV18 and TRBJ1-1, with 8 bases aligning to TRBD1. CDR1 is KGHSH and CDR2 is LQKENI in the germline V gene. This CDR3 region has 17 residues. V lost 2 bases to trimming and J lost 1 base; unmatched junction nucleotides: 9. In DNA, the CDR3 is TGTGCCAGCTCACCAATTTTATCAGGGGGCAAGAACACTGAAGCTTTCTTT. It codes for CASSPILSGGKNTEAFF.

The CDR3 region has the DNA TGTGCCAGCTCACCAGCAATTCGGTCCTACAATGAGCAGTTCTTC. This sequence encodes CASSPAIRSYNEQFF. The V gene is TRBV18, the J gene TRBJ2-1; D remains ambiguous. This CDR3 has 15 amino acids. V gave up 2 bases and J gave up 1 base, with 9 bases separating them. Germline-derived CDR1 and CDR2 are KGHSH and LQKENI.